This T cell receptor (beta chain) was observed in a study of CD8+ T cells in alopecia areata. Points from the study as a whole: Scalp samples also yield sequences of resident alphabeta T cells from normal skin. Among the top 100, expanded CD8+ clones were significantly decreased by tofacitinib, as was scalp clonality. One nonresponder makes the tie between baseline CD8+ expansion and response uncertain.

The treatment: oral pan-JAK inhibitor, 5-10 mg twice daily. Using a FACSAria, the CD4+ and CD8+ T cells were sorted from the PBMCs. cDNA prepared by RNA extraction and subsequent reverse transcription served as the template for sequencing. TCRdb's table, derived via immunoSEQ multiplex PCR, lists solely in-frame clones and lacks some. The sample shows about 280,000 clones, 58% of them seen only once. Remarks on this clone: Its antigen is as yet unknown.

The ends lost 0 bases at V and 6 bases at J; junction bases unmatched: 5. CDR3 size: 16 residues. Germline CDR1 is MGHDK and CDR2 is SYGVNS. The receptor's source is a human donor with alopecia areata. The starting material was CD4+ T cells sorted from blood, obtained at week 24, from a patient treated with tofacitinib. The rearrangement uses TRBV25-1 and TRBJ2-2; 9 positions match TRBD2. In nucleotides, the CDR3 is TGTGCCAGCAGTGAATACCCCGGGACTAGCCCCGGGGAGCTGTTTTTT. Translating gives CASSEYPGTSPGELFF. Full variable domain (outside the CDR3, taken from reference TRBV25-1 and TRBJ2-2): EADIYQTPRYLVIGTGKKITLECSQTMGHDKMYWYQQDPGMELHLIHYSYGVNSTEKGDLSSESTVSRIRTEHFPLTLESARPSHTSQYLCASSEYPGTSPGELFFGEGSRLTVL.